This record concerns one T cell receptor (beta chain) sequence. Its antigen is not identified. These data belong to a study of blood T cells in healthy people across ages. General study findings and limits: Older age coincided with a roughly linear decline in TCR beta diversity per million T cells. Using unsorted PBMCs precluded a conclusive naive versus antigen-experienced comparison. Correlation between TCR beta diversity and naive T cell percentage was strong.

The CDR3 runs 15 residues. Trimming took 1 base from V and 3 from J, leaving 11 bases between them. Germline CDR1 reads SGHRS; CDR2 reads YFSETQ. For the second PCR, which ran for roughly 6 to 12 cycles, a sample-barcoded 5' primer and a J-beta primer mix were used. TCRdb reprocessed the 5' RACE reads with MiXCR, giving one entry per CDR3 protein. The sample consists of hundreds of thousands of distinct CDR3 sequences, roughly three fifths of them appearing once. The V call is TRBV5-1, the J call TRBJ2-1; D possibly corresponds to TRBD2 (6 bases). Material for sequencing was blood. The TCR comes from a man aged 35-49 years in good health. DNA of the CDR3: TGCGCCAGCAGCTTGCTCGGCGGGGACTACAATGAGCAGTTCTTC. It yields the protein CASSLLGGDYNEQFF.